This is a list of T cell receptor beta chains from one sample in a study of blood T cell repertoires in COVID-19. Some clones are missing from TCRdb's copy, which holds only in-frame ones; the method was immunoSEQ multiplex PCR. Here the sample spans 250,000 to 300,000 clones, almost 90% being singletons. Source material: peripheral blood. These receptors originate from a woman in her thirties with COVID-19, enrolled during active disease. Both conserved end residues are part of each CDR3. The order of the fields is V gene, J gene, CDR3 protein.

TRBV7-2,TRBJ2-7,CASSWGLGGASYEQYF
TRBV6-6,TRBJ2-7,CASSHRLYEQYF
TRBV9,TRBJ2-5,CASSVEGGTGSIQETQYF
TRBV5-1,TRBJ2-2,CASSSQGPNTGELFF
TRBV14,TRBJ2-7,CASSHGGEQYF
TRBV7-4,TRBJ1-5,CASSTVDRELLSNQPQHF
TRBV6-5,TRBJ2-2,CASTKQGHGELFF
TRBV6-6,TRBJ1-5,CASSYQGHSNQPQHF
TRBV4-1,TRBJ2-7,CASSQEGTSGSEEQYF
TRBV14,TRBJ2-1,CASSPLGGVSYNEQFF
TRBV28,TRBJ1-2,CASSLGYGDRADHGYTF
TRBV9,TRBJ1-3,CASSVGHSGNTIYF
TRBV10-3,TRBJ2-7,CAIRRDSYEQYF
TRBV30,TRBJ1-4,CAWTPTAFNEKLFF
TRBV20-1,TRBJ2-7,CSASRGSYEQYF
TRBV11-2,TRBJ2-3,CASSLAWAGVGNTQYF
TRBV30,TRBJ2-7,CAWSGDLYEQYF
TRBV19,TRBJ1-1,CASNRDGVNTEAFF
TRBV9,TRBJ2-7,CASSPRGLAGGEQYF
TRBV9,TRBJ1-6,CASSVATTGQLNSPLHF
TRBV5-1,TRBJ2-5,CASSLTSLQETQYF
TRBV29-1,TRBJ2-7,CSVTALAIYEQYF